What follows describes a single T cell receptor beta chain. The clone's antigen remains unknown. Within one base of it there is no much larger clone, and no base qualities were kept. The treatment or condition label of this sample denotes: live attenuated yellow fever vaccine strain. At every blood-draw timepoint, two biological replicates of bulk PBMCs were collected. A standard Ficoll-Paque protocol was used to isolate PBMCs from peripheral blood. TriZol was used to extract RNA from bulk PBMCs, from CD4 and CD8 fractions, and from dextramer-positive and dextramer-negative fractions. TCR cDNA was synthesized by 5'RACE template switching, which introduced a universal primer site and unique molecular identifiers. Priming for cDNA synthesis came from both the TCR alpha and TCR beta constant segments. Libraries were amplified in two PCR steps, with sample barcodes and sequencing adapters added in the second step. Sequencing of libraries was performed on Illumina HiSeq 2500 (2x100 bp) or NovaSeq (2x150 bp). On the study's bioinformatics: Reads were demultiplexed and collapsed into UMI consensus sequences with MIGEC, and V(D)J alignment was performed with MiXCR. Vaccine-responding clonotypes were identified with edgeR using replicate PBMC samples, with FDR below 0.01 and a log2 fold change above 5 up to day 15 being required. Bulk clonotypes were assigned CD4 or CD8 identity according to which sequenced CD4 or CD8 repertoire held them at higher abundance. TCRdb's own reprocessing of the public reads used fastp at Q25 and MiXCR and kept productive beta chains. Identical CDR3 proteins give one entry, which carries the most common genes and DNA. These V and J calls originate from TCRdb's pipeline instead of the authors' own analysis. In all, the sample holds about 400,000 distinct CDR3 sequences, and under 14% of those were seen once. The ten largest make up more than 15% of the sample.

This sample was included in a study of T cells after yellow fever vaccination (dated by TCRdb to the late 2010s). In terms of the full investigation: Libraries from fractions with low cell numbers were prepared with the SMART-Seq v4 Ultra Low Input RNA kit. To follow T-cell clones before and after both primary and booster YFV17D yellow fever vaccination, bulk TCR alpha and beta repertoires underwent longitudinal sequencing. Blood was collected at multiple timepoints before and after primary and secondary immunization, and bulk PBMC replicates and cell subsets were isolated. Two healthy male donors made up the cohort, one aged 18 to 30 years and the other aged 30 to 39 years. Overall study results and their limits: After the booster, most clones that had expanded after primary vaccination were detected again (around 96% of CD4 and around nine tenths of CD8), suggesting broad maintenance of memory. Because only a couple of donors were included in the study, the extent to which the findings can be generalized is limited. A small fraction of clonotypes appeared in both the CD4 and CD8 compartments, likely as a result of convergent recombination. The secondary T-cell response was found to be weaker but faster than the primary response, with a peak reached on day 5 rather than on day 15. Computational filtering was needed because FACS-sorted repertoires could contain abundant contaminating clonotypes from the bulk population.

CDR1 MNHEY and CDR2 SVGAGI were looked up in the germline V gene. The CDR3 runs 13 residues from the cysteine to the phenylalanine. The read is trimmed to its CDR3 DNA, 39 bases read in frame from base 1. V drops 5 bases and J drops 0 bases, leaving 7 bases in between. The source of this sequence is a man younger than 35 who received the YFV17D yellow fever vaccine. The sample in question was PBMCs, obtained on the day of the first yellow fever vaccination. The rearranged segments are TRBV6-5 and TRBJ2-5; no D gene can be assigned with confidence. The CDR3 region reads CASSTSNQETQYF. In nucleotide form, the sequence is TGTGCCAGCAGTACCTCGAACCAAGAGACCCAGTACTTC.